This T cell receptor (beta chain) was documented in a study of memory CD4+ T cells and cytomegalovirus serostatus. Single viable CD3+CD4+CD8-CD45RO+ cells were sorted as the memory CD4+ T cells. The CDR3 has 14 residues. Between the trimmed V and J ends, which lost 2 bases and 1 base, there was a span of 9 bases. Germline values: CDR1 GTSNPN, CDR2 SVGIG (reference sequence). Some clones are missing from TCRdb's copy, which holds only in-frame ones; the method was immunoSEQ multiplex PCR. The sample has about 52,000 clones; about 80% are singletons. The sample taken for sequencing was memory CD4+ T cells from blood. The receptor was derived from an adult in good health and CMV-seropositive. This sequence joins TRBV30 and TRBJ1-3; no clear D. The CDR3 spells CAWSPTASGNTIYF. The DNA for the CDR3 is TGTGCCTGGAGTCCCACGGCGTCTGGAAACACCATATATTTT.